The 32 T cell receptor beta chains reported below all come from one sample, sequenced in a study of T cells in Graves' hyperthyroidism and ophthalmopathy. RNA transcripts provided the source from which TCR beta CDR3 regions were amplified. Carried out on the TCR CDR3, a first-round RT-PCR used the HTBI primer set. TCRdb itself ran the multiplex PCR reads through MiXCR, one entry per CDR3 protein. The repertoire has 300,000 to 400,000 distinct CDR3 sequences, 21% of them found once; the top ten carry around half. The sequencing input was blood. These receptors all come from a woman aged 45-65 years with Graves' hyperthyroidism.

This clonotype was detected ten times or more. The chain joins TRBV20-1 to TRBJ2-3; either TRBD1 or TRBD2 may fit D (6 bases each). CDR1 is DFQATT and CDR2 is SNEGSKA in the germline V gene (reference sequence). This CDR3 spans 17 amino acids. V was trimmed by 5 bases and J by 2 bases, leaving 23 bases between them. In nucleotides, the CDR3 is TGCAGTGCTCAACCAGGTCGGAGAGGGGGGCTCACAGATACGCAGTATTTT. It specifies CSAQPGRRGGLTDTQYF.

Ten or more counts support this clonotype. The rearrangement uses TRBV3-1 and TRBJ1-6; D call uncertain. The ends were cut back, 1 base at V and 5 bases at J, with 6 bases in the middle. The germline V gene encodes CDR1 LGHDT and CDR2 YNNKEL (reference sequence). This CDR3 region has 14 residues. The CDR3, as DNA: TGTGCCAGCAGCCAAGCCACGAATAATTCACCCCTCCACTTT. Translated: CASSQATNNSPLHF.

The chain recombines TRBV7-9 with TRBJ2-3; 7 bases are shared with TRBD1. The CDR3 sequence is 16 residues long. The V and J ends lost 6 bases and 0 bases, in that order; junction bases with no gene match: 9. The germline V gene encodes CDR1 SEHNR and CDR2 FQNEAQ (reference sequence). Here the CDR3 reads CASRPGQRSSTDTQYF. The CDR3 DNA follows: TGTGCCAGCAGGCCGGGACAGAGATCTAGCACAGATACGCAGTATTTT. The variable domain in full, with the rest retrieved from reference TRBV7-9 and TRBJ2-3, is DTGVSQNPRHKITKRGQNVTFRCDPISEHNRLYWYRQTLGQGPEFLTYFQNEAQLEKSRLLSDRFSAERPKGSFSTLEIQRTEQGDSAMYLCASRPGQRSSTDTQYFGPGTRLTVL.

The gene calls are TRBV20-1 and TRBJ1-5, with D possibly matching TRBD1 (5 bases). V lost 3 bases to trimming and J lost 4 bases, with 13 bases between them. Germline V gene lookup returns CDR1 DFQATT and CDR2 SNEGSKA (reference sequence). The CDR3 is 14 amino acids. The CDR3 region is CSARLGVGNQPQHF. DNA of the CDR3: TGCAGTGCTAGGTTAGGGGTAGGAAATCAGCCCCAGCATTTT.

This clonotype was detected a few times. V is TRBV20-1 and J is TRBJ1-5; 8 positions match TRBD1. CDR1 and CDR2 (germline): DFQATT, SNEGSKA (reference sequence). The ends lost 0 bases at V and 6 bases at J; junction bases unmatched: 10. The CDR3 covers 16 residues. The chain's CDR3 is CSAREAGGRFRQPQHF. The DNA for the CDR3 is TGCAGTGCTAGAGAAGCAGGGGGCAGGTTTCGTCAGCCCCAGCATTTT.

This clonotype was seen a handful of times. V and J are TRBV29-1 and TRBJ2-1; no definite D call. V was cut by 4 bases and J by 6 bases, with 16 bases left in between. This CDR3 region has 14 residues. Germline CDR1 reads SQVTM; CDR2 reads ANQGSEA. The CDR3 DNA follows: TGCAGCGTTGGACGGAAAAAAGGGTCCAATGAGCAGTTCTTC. Translated: CSVGRKKGSNEQFF.

This clonotype was found once. The chain carries TRBV7-6 and TRBJ2-7; 8 bases are shared with TRBD2. This CDR3 has 16 amino acids. V gave up 8 bases and J gave up 2 bases; unmatched junction bases: 14. Germline lookup yields CDR1 SGHVS and CDR2 FNYEAQ. Here the CDR3 DNA reads TGTGCCAGCGCGCTATCAGGAGCGGGGGATCCCTACGAGCAGTACTTC. This encodes CASALSGAGDPYEQYF.

The chain joins TRBV28 to TRBJ2-7; 11 nucleotides match TRBD2. The ends lost 10 bases at V and 2 bases at J; junction bases unmatched: 10. Germline V gene lookup returns CDR1 MDHEN and CDR2 SYDVKM. There are 15 residues in the CDR3. The CDR3 nucleotides are TGTGCCACCTCACTCGGGACTAGCGGCCCCTACGAGCAGTACTTC. The encoded protein is CATSLGTSGPYEQYF.

This clonotype appeared many times. V gene TRBV20-1 combines with J gene TRBJ1-4; D is undetermined. V shed 6 bases and J shed 0 bases, with 11 bases lying between them. This CDR3 is built from 14 residues. Germline-derived CDR1 and CDR2 are DFQATT and SNEGSKA (reference sequence). The DNA of the CDR3 is TGCAGTGCGGCCGACGGAGCAACTAATGAAAAACTGTTTTTT. Its protein is CSAADGATNEKLFF.

This clonotype was recorded at least ten times. The chain employs TRBV11-2 and TRBJ2-1; 11 bases match TRBD2. V lost 4 bases and J lost 0; bases outside the gene matches: 2. This CDR3 contains 16 residues. The germline V gene encodes CDR1 SGHAT and CDR2 FQNNGV. In DNA form, the CDR3 reads TGTGCCAGCAGCTCTAGCGGGGGGAGCTCCTACAATGAGCAGTTCTTC. Translating it yields CASSSSGGSSYNEQFF.

This clonotype was observed at least ten times. This chain joins TRBV10-3 and TRBJ2-7, with 9 bases that match TRBD1. CDR1 is ENHRY, CDR2 SYGVKD, per germline. The CDR3 totals 14 residues. Trimming at V came to 6 bases and at J to 5 bases, leaving 8 bases not matched to a gene. CDR3 bases: TGTGCCATCAGGGCCGGGACAGGGAGCAACGAGCAGTACTTC. Its translation: CAIRAGTGSNEQYF.

The chain uses TRBV18 and TRBJ2-7; 9 bases agree with TRBD2. CDR3 length: 16 residues. V lost 0 bases to trimming and J lost 2 bases; unmatched junction nucleotides: 5. Germline lookup yields CDR1 KGHSH and CDR2 LQKENI. CDR3 region: CASSPPSGSGAYEQYF. CDR3 DNA sequence: TGTGCCAGCTCACCACCTAGCGGGAGTGGAGCCTACGAGCAGTACTTC.

The chain combines TRBV6-5 with TRBJ1-5, with D uncertain. This CDR3 has 15 amino acids. Trimming stripped 4 bases from V and 0 bases from J, with 10 bases between. Germline assignment: CDR1 MNHEY and CDR2 SVGAGI. The CDR3 bases are TGTGCCAGCAGTTCAGACACTTCTAGCAATCAGCCCCAGCATTTT. Protein: CASSSDTSSNQPQHF.

This clonotype came up a few times. A much larger clone differs by one base, so this may be a read error. CDR3 amino acids: CASSPTSGIPREQYF. DNA for the CDR3: TGTGCCAGCAGTCCTACTAGCGGGATTCCAAGGGAGCAGTACTTC. The chain has TRBV12-3 or TRBV12-4 and TRBJ2-7; 10 bases map to TRBD2. This CDR3 has 15 amino acids. The V and J ends lost 5 bases and 7 bases, in that order; junction bases with no gene match: 11.

In this sample, this clonotype turned up many times. The V and J genes are TRBV4-2 and TRBJ2-7; D remains unclear. Germline CDR1 and CDR2: LGHNA and YNFKEQ. Trimming shortened V by 0 bases and J by 6 bases, and 15 bases separated the two germline ends. This CDR3 region has 15 residues. DNA for the CDR3: TGTGCCAGCAGCCAAGACGAACTATCGAATGGCGAGCAGTACTTC. Translation: CASSQDELSNGEQYF.

The gene calls are TRBV7-9 and TRBJ1-5, with D hard to call. Germline V gene data show CDR1 as SEHNR and CDR2 as FQNEAQ (reference sequence). There are 13 residues in the CDR3. V was cut by 1 base and J by 2 bases, with 3 bases left in between. DNA of the CDR3: TGTGCCAGCAGCTTAGGGCGCAATCAGCCCCAGCATTTT. The encoded protein is CASSLGRNQPQHF.

This clonotype was recorded many times. The rearrangement links TRBV5-1 to TRBJ2-3, with 8 positions matching TRBD1. V shed 0 bases and J 2 bases; nucleotides not matched to a gene: 5. CDR1 is SGHRS and CDR2 is YFSETQ in the germline V gene. The CDR3 totals 16 residues. CDR3 sequence reads: CASSLVPDRVTDTQYF. In nucleotides, the CDR3 is TGCGCCAGCAGCTTGGTTCCGGACAGGGTCACAGATACGCAGTATTTT.

A single count supports this clonotype. The chain is built from TRBV5-1 and TRBJ2-7; 9 bases are shared with TRBD1. With 4 bases clipped from V and 4 bases from J, the junction kept 9 bases outside the gene matches. The CDR3 loop spans 15 amino acids. CDR1 SGHRS and CDR2 YFSETQ come from the germline V gene. For the CDR3, the DNA is TGCGCCAGCAGCCCGGGGACAGGGAGAAGGTACGAGCAGTACTTC. Amino acids: CASSPGTGRRYEQYF.

Remarks on this clonotype: This sequence may be a read error, since a much larger clone differs from it by one base. V usage is TRBV20-1 and J usage is TRBJ1-2, with D unresolved. The CDR3 length is 12 residues. The germline V gene encodes CDR1 DFQATT and CDR2 SNEGSKA (reference sequence). The CDR3 DNA follows: TGCAGAGCTGATACCGGGTATCATGGCTACACCTTC. This sequence encodes CRADTGYHGYTF.

The table lists this clonotype with a few counts. V usage is TRBV4-1 and J usage is TRBJ2-7, with D hard to call. The CDR3 has 14 amino acids. The germline V gene encodes CDR1 MGHRA and CDR2 YSYEKL. V dropped 0 bases and J dropped 7 bases, with 13 bases sitting between them. CDR3 loop: CASSQDGLRVEQYF. In nucleotides, the CDR3 is TGCGCCAGCAGCCAAGATGGCTTAAGGGTTGAGCAGTACTTC.

This clonotype has only a few counts. A much larger clone lies a single base off, so this may be a read error. The V gene is TRBV7-9, the J gene TRBJ2-3; maybe TRBD2 (6 bases). V lost 10 bases and J lost 1, with 27 bases in between. CDR1 SEHNR and CDR2 FQNEAQ come from the germline V gene (reference sequence). The CDR3 runs 18 residues. The CDR3 DNA follows: TGTGCCATTGGGAAGGGAGGACTAACGGGAGTTGGCACAGATACGCAGTATTTT. Protein: CAIGKGGLTGVGTDTQYF.

This clonotype was seen ten or more times. The rearrangement uses TRBV12-3 or TRBV12-4 and TRBJ2-3; 11 bases line up with TRBD2. The CDR3 runs to 17 residues. V was clipped by 2 bases and J by 4 bases; unmatched bases: 8. The CDR3 is CASSLHSGGARSDTQYF. The CDR3 region has the DNA TGTGCCAGCAGTTTACATAGCGGGGGGGCCCGCTCAGATACGCAGTATTTT.

V is TRBV7-2 and J is TRBJ2-7, with a possible D match to TRBD2 (6 bases). The ends were cut back, 1 base at V and 3 bases at J, with 10 bases in the middle. This CDR3 is built from 14 residues. The germline CDR1 and CDR2 sequences are SGHTA and FQGNSA. The chain's CDR3 is CASSLGYGSYEQYF. The CDR3 DNA reads as TGTGCCAGCAGCTTAGGTTACGGGAGCTACGAGCAGTACTTC.

The chain couples TRBV5-1 to TRBJ1-3; the match to TRBD1 covers 10 bases. CDR3 size: 17 residues. The J segment lost 7 bases and the V segment lost 4 bases, leaving 14 bases of the junction unmatched. The germline V gene encodes CDR1 SGHRS and CDR2 YFSETQ. Written as DNA, the CDR3 is TGCGCCAGCAGCCCCTACCCGCGGGACAGGGGTGCGAACACCATATATTTT. Amino acids: CASSPYPRDRGANTIYF. Full variable domain (rest looked up from reference TRBV5-1 and TRBJ1-3): KAGVTQTPRYLIKTRGQQVTLSCSPISGHRSVSWYQQTPGQGLQFLFEYFSETQRNKGNFPGRFSGRQFSNSRSEMNVSTLELGDSALYLCASSPYPRDRGANTIYFGEGSWLTVV.

This clonotype occurred many times. The rearrangement uses TRBV12-3 or TRBV12-4 and TRBJ2-7, with 10 bases aligning to TRBD2. With V trimmed by 6 bases and J by 6 bases, 11 bases remained unmatched. This CDR3 spans 15 amino acids. CDR3 DNA: TGTGCCAGCAGCGGCGGTTTAGCGGGAGGCCCCGAGCAGTACTTC. It encodes CASSGGLAGGPEQYF.

The rearrangement uses TRBV19 and TRBJ2-3, with D possibly TRBD2 on 5 matching bases. The CDR3 covers 14 residues. Germline V lookup: CDR1 LNHDA, CDR2 SQIVND (reference sequence). V was clipped by 10 bases and J by 0 bases, with 14 bases between them. CDR3 protein: CATKDSSSTDTQYF. The CDR3 DNA is TGTGCCACCAAGGACTCCTCTAGCACAGATACGCAGTATTTT. The full variable domain, its missing parts supplied by reference TRBV19 and TRBJ2-3, is DGGITQSPKYLFRKEGQNVTLSCEQNLNHDAMYWYRQDPGQGLRLIYYSQIVNDFQKGDIAEGYSVSREKKESFPLTVTSAQKNPTAFYLCATKDSSSTDTQYFGPGTRLTVL.

This sequence joins TRBV18 and TRBJ2-7; D may be TRBD1 or TRBD2 (5 bases each). V lost 2 bases, J lost 2 bases, and 7 bases lay in between. Per germline, CDR1 KGHSH and CDR2 LQKENI. The CDR3 sequence is 13 residues long. The CDR3 reads CASSPGGTYEQYF. CDR3 sequence (DNA): TGTGCCAGCTCACCAGGGGGTACCTACGAGCAGTACTTC.

This clonotype was detected many times. The V and J genes are TRBV11-2 and TRBJ2-5; 12 bases align to TRBD2. V lost 5 bases to trimming and J lost 5 bases; unmatched junction nucleotides: 15. The CDR3 spans 18 residues. CDR1 and CDR2 from the germline V gene are SGHAT and FQNNGV. The CDR3 reads CASSGGQGTSGGRETQYF. As DNA, the CDR3 is TGTGCCAGCAGCGGAGGACAGGGAACTAGCGGGGGGCGGGAGACCCAGTACTTC.

The genes are TRBV6-2 or TRBV6-3 and TRBJ1-2, with no clear D. Germline-derived CDR1 and CDR2 are MNHEY and SVGEGT. V was trimmed by 5 bases and J by 8 bases, leaving 9 bases between them. This CDR3 contains 11 residues. CDR3 sequence (DNA): TGTGCCAGCAGTGCCGGACGGGGCTACACCTTC. Its translation is CASSAGRGYTF.

This clonotype came up a few times. This sequence joins TRBV18 and TRBJ1-5; maybe TRBD1 (6 bases). Deletions cut 6 bases from V and 1 base from J, with 13 bases between. Germline-derived CDR1 and CDR2 are KGHSH and LQKENI. The CDR3 spans 15 residues. The CDR3 loop reads CASSPGVGSNQPQHF. The CDR3 nucleotides are TGTGCCAGCTCCCCAGGGGTTGGGAGCAATCAGCCCCAGCATTTT.

This clonotype has just one count. The CDR3 is CASSQRPPRDTGELFF. The CDR3 DNA reads TGTGCCAGCAGCCAACGGCCCCCTCGTGACACCGGGGAGCTGTTTTTT. The chain carries TRBV3-1 and TRBJ2-2; D is ambiguous. Trimming took 2 bases from V and 3 from J, leaving 13 bases between them. The CDR3 has 16 amino acids. Germline values: CDR1 LGHDT, CDR2 YNNKEL (reference sequence).

This clonotype occurred many times. This chain links TRBV7-9 with TRBJ1-2; D is unclear. The CDR3 runs to 12 residues. Germline values: CDR1 SEHNR, CDR2 FQNEAQ (reference sequence). The V gene lost 3 bases and the J gene lost 7 bases, with 9 bases spanning the gap. The chain's CDR3 is CASSFDRGGYTF. DNA for the CDR3: TGTGCCAGCAGCTTTGATCGGGGTGGCTACACCTTC.